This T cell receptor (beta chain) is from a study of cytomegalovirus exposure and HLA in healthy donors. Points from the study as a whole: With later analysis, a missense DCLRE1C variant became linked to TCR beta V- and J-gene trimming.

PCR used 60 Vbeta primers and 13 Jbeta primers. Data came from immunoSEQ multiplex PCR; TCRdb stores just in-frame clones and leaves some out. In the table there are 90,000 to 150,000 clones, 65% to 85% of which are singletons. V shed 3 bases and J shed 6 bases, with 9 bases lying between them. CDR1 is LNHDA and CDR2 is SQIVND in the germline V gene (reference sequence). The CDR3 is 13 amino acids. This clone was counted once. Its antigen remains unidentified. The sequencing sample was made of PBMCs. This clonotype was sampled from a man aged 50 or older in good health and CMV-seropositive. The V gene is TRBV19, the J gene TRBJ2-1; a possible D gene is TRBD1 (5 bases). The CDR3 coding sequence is TGTGCCAGTAGTATTTCTCAGGGCAATGAGCAGTTCTTC. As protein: CASSISQGNEQFF.